Sequencing of this T cell receptor (beta chain) was carried out in a study of cytomegalovirus exposure and HLA in healthy donors. Study-level points and caveats: Sequences of the TCR beta chain were said to predict the HLA-A and HLA-B alleles of most subjects accurately. Common viral pathogens seemed to be connected with several of the most significant clusters, according to a later analysis. The authors later linked a missense DCLRE1C variant to TCR beta V- and J-gene trimming.

This clone is a singleton in its sample. Its antigen remains unidentified. A multiplex PCR was run with 60 Vbeta primers and 13 Jbeta primers. Some clones are missing from TCRdb's copy, which holds only in-frame ones; the method was immunoSEQ multiplex PCR. The table shows fewer than 150,000 clones, with roughly three quarters occurring only once. Germline-derived CDR1 and CDR2 are MDHEN and SYDVKM. The CDR3 extends over 13 amino acids. As for the donors, each was a healthy bone marrow donor. The sequence came from a woman between 45 and 60 years old in good health and CMV-seronegative. The source material was PBMCs. This chain joins TRBV28 and TRBJ2-5, with a possible D match to TRBD2 (6 bases). TRBJ2-7 matches the DNA end more closely, so the J call is doubtful. DNA of the CDR3: TGTGCCAGCACTCCTTGGGGGGTCCACGAGCAGTACTTC. Protein: CASTPWGVHEQYF.